The following is a T cell receptor (beta chain) sequence with its context. The CDR3 is 14 amino acids. V trimming: 3 bases; J trimming: 7 bases; junction bases outside the gene matches: 7. CDR1 is KGHSH and CDR2 is LQKENI in the germline V gene. This sample was included in a study of blood T cell repertoires in COVID-19. Assay used: immunoSEQ multiplex PCR; TCRdb lists only in-frame clones, some missing. The repertoire consists of 50,000 to 60,000 clones, with about 88% occurring once and the leading ten covering about 1.6%. Sequenced sample: peripheral blood. This chain links TRBV18 with TRBJ1-2; 8 bases align to TRBD1. This clonotype was obtained from a man aged 55-75 years with acute or convalescent COVID-19. The CDR3 nucleotides read TGTGCCAGCTCACCGATGACAGGGGAGCGTGGCTACACCTTC. Translation: CASSPMTGERGYTF.